This TCR beta chain was sequenced for a study of TIL therapy for anti-PD-1-resistant metastatic lung cancer. Background on the study: Tumors were harvested before any PD-1/PD-L1 blockade. Most patients had lung adenocarcinoma; several tumors were EGFR-mutant, two ALK-rearranged; half smoked currently or formerly. Study-wide results and limits: The cohort had more treatment-naive, never-smoker and oncogene-addicted patients than typical.

Sequencing used immunoSEQ v3. This table comes from immunoSEQ multiplex PCR, and its TCRdb copy is limited to in-frame clones, with some not included. The sample shows approximately 53,000 clones, around three quarters of them seen only once. This sample's time point: pre-treatment sample, taken before nivolumab and TIL therapy. Note on this clone: What it binds is not known.

The source was blood, collected at baseline. The receptor's source is a woman aged 30 to 85 with non-small cell lung cancer.

The CDR3 nucleotides are TGTGCCAGCAGCGTAGGATACAGCGATAATTCACCCCTCCACTTT. Translated: CASSVGYSDNSPLHF. The chain links TRBV9 to TRBJ1-6; D not resolved. The CDR3 covers 15 residues. CDR1 and CDR2 from the germline V gene are SGDLS and YYNGEE. With 0 bases removed from V and 5 bases from J, the gap between germline ends came to 9 bases.